This T cell receptor beta chain was sequenced in a study of blood T cell repertoires in COVID-19. Across the whole study: Acute-phase and convalescent COVID-19 samples originated in the United States, Italy and Spain. Nucleic acid was either cDNA or gDNA, and it came from T cells, B-cell-depleted T cells, or PBMCs.

The V gene lost 1 base and the J gene lost 4 bases, with 10 bases spanning the gap. The CDR3 spans 15 residues. The germline CDR1 and CDR2 sequences are MDHEN and SYDVKM. In the original analysis: Reference gene primer amplification in the assay estimated nucleated cell counts. Data came from immunoSEQ multiplex PCR; TCRdb stores just in-frame clones and leaves some out. V and J calls and clone size are as listed in that table; D and trimming were resolved from the DNA. The sample lists over 30,000 clones; about 89% were seen once. Sample: peripheral blood. The genes are TRBV28 and TRBJ1-4, with unresolved D. This receptor was identified in a man between 65 and 85 years old with active COVID-19. The CDR3 nucleotides are TGTGCCAGCAGTTTATCGGGAAGACTTAATGAAAAACTGTTTTTT. As protein: CASSLSGRLNEKLFF.